This is a list of T cell receptor beta chains from one sample in a study of blood T cells in healthy people across ages. A single record per CDR3 protein comes from TCRdb applying MiXCR to the 5' RACE reads. Counted here are 700,000 to 900,000 distinct CDR3 sequences, 53% occurring once; the ten biggest clones make up about 42%. The specimen sequenced was blood. The receptors originated from an elderly man in good health. CDR3s include the opening cysteine and the closing phenylalanine or tryptophan. Each record gives: clone size, J gene, V gene, D gene, CDR3 protein, CDR3 DNA. The D gene is left open where the match is weak. Clone size, where shown, is once, few, many, or a class for clones that have expanded.

clone size: -
J gene: TRBJ2-1
V gene: TRBV29-1
D gene: -
CDR3 protein: CSVEGLLGEQFF
CDR3 DNA: TGCAGCGTTGAAGGTCTCCTCGGGGAGCAGTTCTTC

clone size: -
J gene: TRBJ1-2
V gene: TRBV10-1
D gene: TRBD1
CDR3 protein: CASSESRTGPNYGYTF
CDR3 DNA: TGCGCCAGCAGTGAGTCCCGGACAGGGCCCAACTATGGCTACACCTTC

clone size: few
J gene: TRBJ1-4
V gene: TRBV29-1
D gene: -
CDR3 protein: CSVEEGDEKLFF
CDR3 DNA: TGCAGCGTTGAAGAGGGGGATGAAAAACTGTTTTTT

clone size: -
J gene: TRBJ1-2
V gene: TRBV4-2
D gene: TRBD1
CDR3 protein: CASQAGAGTGATGGYTF
CDR3 DNA: TGTGCCAGCCAAGCGGGGGCCGGGACAGGGGCTACTGGTGGCTACACCTTC

clone size: -
J gene: TRBJ2-1
V gene: TRBV27
D gene: TRBD2
CDR3 protein: CASSHDPPGLVRGEQFF
CDR3 DNA: TGTGCCAGCAGTCACGATCCCCCAGGACTAGTCCGTGGTGAGCAGTTCTTC

clone size: -
J gene: TRBJ1-2
V gene: TRBV4-1
D gene: -
CDR3 protein: CASSQDRQAPYGYTF
CDR3 DNA: TGCGCCAGCAGCCAAGATCGGCAGGCTCCCTATGGCTACACCTTC

clone size: -
J gene: TRBJ2-1
V gene: TRBV7-2
D gene: -
CDR3 protein: CASSLLGPLSSYNEQFF
CDR3 DNA: TGTGCCAGCAGCCTCCTCGGACCTCTGAGCTCCTACAATGAGCAGTTCTTC

clone size: -
J gene: TRBJ1-4
V gene: TRBV14
D gene: TRBD1
CDR3 protein: CASSRGDRDEKLFF
CDR3 DNA: TGTGCCAGCAGCCGGGGGGACAGAGATGAAAAACTGTTTTTT

clone size: -
J gene: TRBJ2-3
V gene: TRBV7-2
D gene: -
CDR3 protein: CASSLMALGLGGTDTQYF
CDR3 DNA: TGTGCCAGCAGCTTGATGGCACTAGGATTGGGGGGCACAGATACGCAGTATTTT

clone size: -
J gene: TRBJ2-1
V gene: TRBV11-3
D gene: -
CDR3 protein: CASSPKGLANEQFF
CDR3 DNA: TGTGCCAGCAGCCCTAAAGGGCTGGCCAATGAGCAGTTCTTC

clone size: few
J gene: TRBJ2-1
V gene: TRBV6-5
D gene: -
CDR3 protein: CASSYSTSYNEQFF
CDR3 DNA: TGTGCCAGCAGTTACTCGACCTCGTACAATGAGCAGTTCTTC

clone size: once
J gene: TRBJ2-3
V gene: TRBV27
D gene: -
CDR3 protein: CASKLEGDAYF
CDR3 DNA: TGTGCCAGCAAATTGGAAGGAGACGCGTATTTT

clone size: -
J gene: TRBJ2-5
V gene: TRBV11-2
D gene: TRBD2
CDR3 protein: CASSFWLAGGETQYF
CDR3 DNA: TGTGCCAGCAGCTTCTGGTTAGCGGGAGGAGAGACCCAGTACTTC

clone size: once
J gene: TRBJ2-2
V gene: TRBV11-1
D gene: TRBD2
CDR3 protein: CASSLPRTSGRVGELFF
CDR3 DNA: TGTGCCAGCAGCCTCCCACGGACTAGCGGGAGAGTCGGGGAGCTGTTTTTT

clone size: -
J gene: TRBJ1-1
V gene: TRBV7-9
D gene: -
CDR3 protein: CASSGRGWTEAFF
CDR3 DNA: TGTGCCAGCAGCGGCAGGGGATGGACTGAAGCTTTCTTT

clone size: -
J gene: TRBJ2-7
V gene: TRBV3-1
D gene: TRBD1
CDR3 protein: CASRRRTGDYEQYF
CDR3 DNA: TGTGCCAGCAGACGGCGGACAGGGGACTACGAGCAGTACTTC

clone size: -
J gene: TRBJ2-7
V gene: TRBV6-6
D gene: TRBD2
CDR3 protein: CASSYSGLAGVNKGYEQYF
CDR3 DNA: TGTGCCAGCAGTTACTCAGGACTAGCGGGAGTAAATAAGGGCTACGAGCAGTACTTC

clone size: -
J gene: TRBJ2-1
V gene: TRBV5-1
D gene: -
CDR3 protein: CASSPGREQFF
CDR3 DNA: TGCGCCAGCAGCCCGGGACGAGAGCAGTTCTTC

clone size: few
J gene: TRBJ2-3
V gene: TRBV12-3/TRBV12-4
D gene: -
CDR3 protein: CASSLARLSSEGYF
CDR3 DNA: TGTGCCAGCAGTTTAGCCCGCCTATCCTCAGAGGGGTATTTT

clone size: -
J gene: TRBJ2-7
V gene: TRBV2
D gene: TRBD1
CDR3 protein: CASCQGTGSEQYF
CDR3 DNA: TGTGCCAGCTGTCAGGGGACAGGAAGCGAGCAGTACTTC

clone size: -
J gene: TRBJ2-5
V gene: TRBV5-1
D gene: TRBD1
CDR3 protein: CASSQSSQGVQETQYF
CDR3 DNA: TGCGCCAGCAGTCAAAGCTCACAGGGGGTCCAAGAGACCCAGTACTTC

clone size: -
J gene: TRBJ1-2
V gene: TRBV29-1
D gene: TRBD1
CDR3 protein: CSAHGGTGVFFGGHTF
CDR3 DNA: TGCAGCGCTCACGGCGGGACAGGGGTATTTTTTGGAGGCCACACCTTC

clone size: -
J gene: TRBJ2-7
V gene: TRBV30
D gene: TRBD2
CDR3 protein: CAWSRLAGVTYEQYF
CDR3 DNA: TGTGCCTGGAGTCGACTAGCGGGAGTGACCTACGAGCAGTACTTC

clone size: few
J gene: TRBJ2-1
V gene: TRBV5-1
D gene: TRBD2
CDR3 protein: CASSLEGGPFNEQFF
CDR3 DNA: TGCGCCAGCAGCTTGGAGGGAGGGCCGTTCAATGAGCAGTTCTTC

clone size: -
J gene: TRBJ2-1
V gene: TRBV6-5
D gene: TRBD2
CDR3 protein: CASSYSLAVNNEQFF
CDR3 DNA: TGTGCCAGCAGTTACTCGCTAGCGGTTAACAATGAGCAGTTCTTC

clone size: -
J gene: TRBJ2-1
V gene: TRBV24-1
D gene: -
CDR3 protein: CATSDFRDPSYNEQFF
CDR3 DNA: TGTGCCACCAGTGATTTTCGGGATCCCTCCTACAATGAGCAGTTCTTC

clone size: few
J gene: TRBJ2-3
V gene: TRBV6-5
D gene: TRBD2
CDR3 protein: CASRTTLAGEHRYAYF
CDR3 DNA: TGTGCCAGCAGAACTACCTTAGCGGGAGAGCACAGATACGCGTATTTT

clone size: once
J gene: TRBJ1-1
V gene: TRBV9
D gene: -
CDR3 protein: CASSVAPRGVNTEAFF
CDR3 DNA: TGTGCCAGCAGCGTAGCTCCTCGGGGCGTGAACACTGAAGCTTTCTTT

clone size: few
J gene: TRBJ1-4
V gene: TRBV29-1
D gene: -
CDR3 protein: CSVARHGDNEKLFF
CDR3 DNA: TGCAGCGTTGCGAGACACGGGGATAATGAAAAACTGTTTTTT

clone size: few
J gene: TRBJ2-1
V gene: TRBV7-9
D gene: -
CDR3 protein: CTTGAGYNEQFF
CDR3 DNA: TGTACAACGGGGGCGGGCTACAATGAGCAGTTCTTC

clone size: -
J gene: TRBJ2-6
V gene: TRBV12-3/TRBV12-4
D gene: -
CDR3 protein: CASSRPANSGANVLTF
CDR3 DNA: TGTGCCAGCAGCCGACCCGCTAACTCTGGGGCCAACGTCCTGACTTTC

clone size: -
J gene: TRBJ1-2
V gene: TRBV20-1
D gene: -
CDR3 protein: CSASHDGGRSYTF
CDR3 DNA: TGCAGTGCTAGCCACGACGGCGGCAGGAGCTACACCTTC

clone size: -
J gene: TRBJ1-4
V gene: TRBV20-1
D gene: -
CDR3 protein: CSARVGGLKEKLFF
CDR3 DNA: TGCAGTGCTAGAGTTGGGGGCCTTAAGGAAAAACTGTTTTTT

clone size: -
J gene: TRBJ2-1
V gene: TRBV20-1
D gene: -
CDR3 protein: CSASGRTLNEQFF
CDR3 DNA: TGCAGTGCTAGCGGGAGAACTTTAAATGAGCAGTTCTTC

clone size: -
J gene: TRBJ2-5
V gene: TRBV20-1
D gene: TRBD1
CDR3 protein: CSAIRQGQETQYF
CDR3 DNA: TGCAGTGCTATCAGACAGGGCCAAGAGACCCAGTACTTC

clone size: -
J gene: TRBJ2-7
V gene: TRBV21-1
D gene: -
CDR3 protein: CASSKGFQGGRCGYEQYF
CDR3 DNA: TGTGCCAGCAGCAAAGGCTTCCAGGGGGGAAGGTGCGGCTACGAGCAGTACTTC

clone size: few
J gene: TRBJ1-4
V gene: TRBV4-2
D gene: TRBD1
CDR3 protein: CASSHHLGTGEFGNEKLFF
CDR3 DNA: TGTGCCAGCAGCCATCACCTGGGGACAGGGGAATTTGGTAATGAAAAACTGTTTTTT

clone size: -
J gene: TRBJ2-6
V gene: TRBV11-1
D gene: TRBD1
CDR3 protein: CASSLDRDRGRSGGSGANVLTF
CDR3 DNA: TGTGCCAGCAGCTTAGACCGGGACAGGGGTAGGTCCGGCGGATCTGGGGCCAACGTCCTGACTTTC

clone size: -
J gene: TRBJ2-5
V gene: TRBV6-1
D gene: -
CDR3 protein: CASSSYARGNNEQYF
CDR3 DNA: TGTGCCAGCAGCTCTTACGCAAGGGGGAATAATGAGCAGTACTTC

clone size: once
J gene: TRBJ2-5
V gene: TRBV10-3
D gene: TRBD1
CDR3 protein: CAISESILPGQGMNEQYF
CDR3 DNA: TGTGCCATCAGTGAGTCCATTTTGCCAGGACAGGGGATGAATGAGCAGTACTTC

clone size: -
J gene: TRBJ2-3
V gene: TRBV27
D gene: -
CDR3 protein: CASSTADQQHRYAYF
CDR3 DNA: TGTGCCAGCAGCACCGCGGATCAACAGCACAGATACGCGTATTTT

clone size: many
J gene: TRBJ2-1
V gene: TRBV11-2
D gene: -
CDR3 protein: CASSLDLLEQFF
CDR3 DNA: TGTGCCAGCAGCTTAGATCTACTTGAGCAGTTCTTC

clone size: -
J gene: TRBJ1-2
V gene: TRBV20-1
D gene: TRBD1
CDR3 protein: CSARGQGEHGYTF
CDR3 DNA: TGCAGTGCCCGGGGACAGGGGGAACATGGCTACACCTTC

clone size: -
J gene: TRBJ2-1
V gene: TRBV7-2
D gene: -
CDR3 protein: CASSPGPGRNNEQFF
CDR3 DNA: TGTGCCAGCAGCCCCGGACCCGGTCGTAACAATGAGCAGTTCTTC

clone size: -
J gene: TRBJ1-1
V gene: TRBV3-1
D gene: -
CDR3 protein: CASSQEIGREAFF
CDR3 DNA: TGTGCCAGCAGCCAAGAAATCGGGCGGGAAGCTTTCTTT